These T cell receptor beta chains were read from a single sample in a study of molecular identifiers for immune sequencing clone quantification. Each CDR3 protein is one row after TCRdb ran MiXCR on the PCR reads. The sample holds approximately 60,000 distinct CDR3 sequences, around 19% seen once. Sequencing was performed on naive CD8+ T cells from blood, with Jurkat cell RNA spiked in. These receptors originate from a human donor in good health. Some libraries in this study had Jurkat cell RNA spiked in. Each CDR3 is given without its conserved first and last residue.

CDR3aa: ASSSKLIAGVGPYNEQF
v_gene: TRBV13

CDR3aa: ASSSNPGAAGTEQF
v_gene: TRBV7-8

CDR3aa: ASNEGRTSTDTQY
v_gene: TRBV9

CDR3aa: ASSPPNSYNSPLH
v_gene: TRBV19

CDR3aa: ASSHGPSPGNTIY
v_gene: TRBV6-6

CDR3aa: ASSDYSYNEQF
v_gene: TRBV19

CDR3aa: ASSLLAGGGYEQY
v_gene: TRBV4-1

CDR3aa: ASSPNRVAPVDTQY
v_gene: TRBV7-9

CDR3aa: ASSTPGLGTDTQY
v_gene: TRBV11-3

CDR3aa: ASSQARTDTQY
v_gene: TRBV4-1

CDR3aa: SREVAGVIGTGELF
v_gene: TRBV29-1

CDR3aa: ASSLVGGTSGTGELF
v_gene: TRBV7-2

CDR3aa: SDGVAGMSDTQY
v_gene: TRBV20-1

CDR3aa: ASRKELNTEAL
v_gene: TRBV7-9

CDR3aa: ASTSLLPMKRGFNTEAF
v_gene: TRBV23-1

CDR3aa: ASSRKPGSINEQF
v_gene: TRBV11-3

CDR3aa: ASRGQVAYEQY
v_gene: TRBV27

CDR3aa: ASSYAGLASYEQY
v_gene: TRBV11-2

CDR3aa: SVDRGRGEQY
v_gene: TRBV29-1

CDR3aa: ASSTTGTGVLRVQETQY
v_gene: TRBV28

CDR3aa: ASGHQRELYEQY
v_gene: TRBV13

CDR3aa: ASSLAASSYEQY
v_gene: TRBV7-9

CDR3aa: ASSQVSVNTEAF
v_gene: TRBV3-1

CDR3aa: AWTRGAALGR
v_gene: TRBV30

CDR3aa: ASSYPTGMNTEAF
v_gene: TRBV7-2

CDR3aa: SVGPGQTNTEAF
v_gene: TRBV29-1

CDR3aa: ASSTGLSGANVLT
v_gene: TRBV27

CDR3aa: ASSLEGQEANTEAF
v_gene: TRBV5-1

CDR3aa: ASSQARLAGPSYEQY
v_gene: TRBV4-3

CDR3aa: ASSLKGGGHYNEQF
v_gene: TRBV27

CDR3aa: ASSLPSGGSYEQY
v_gene: TRBV12-3/TRBV12-4

CDR3aa: ASSQTSGANEQF
v_gene: TRBV12-3/TRBV12-4

CDR3aa: ASSQGLIGDKGQPQH
v_gene: TRBV4-1

CDR3aa: ASSPSGGLDGSNQPQH
v_gene: TRBV4-2

CDR3aa: SAGKGQGLTGAYEQY
v_gene: TRBV20-1

CDR3aa: ASSPRGATNQPQH
v_gene: TRBV28

CDR3aa: ATAWASVLGDTQY
v_gene: TRBV19

CDR3aa: ASSPNSGRGGGTQY
v_gene: TRBV7-2

CDR3aa: ASSQMGQEYEAF
v_gene: TRBV4-1

CDR3aa: ASRTTGTSVDNEQF
v_gene: TRBV4-1

CDR3aa: ASSHPSELRRRYT
v_gene: TRBV7-9

CDR3aa: ASSPELANSNEQF
v_gene: TRBV19